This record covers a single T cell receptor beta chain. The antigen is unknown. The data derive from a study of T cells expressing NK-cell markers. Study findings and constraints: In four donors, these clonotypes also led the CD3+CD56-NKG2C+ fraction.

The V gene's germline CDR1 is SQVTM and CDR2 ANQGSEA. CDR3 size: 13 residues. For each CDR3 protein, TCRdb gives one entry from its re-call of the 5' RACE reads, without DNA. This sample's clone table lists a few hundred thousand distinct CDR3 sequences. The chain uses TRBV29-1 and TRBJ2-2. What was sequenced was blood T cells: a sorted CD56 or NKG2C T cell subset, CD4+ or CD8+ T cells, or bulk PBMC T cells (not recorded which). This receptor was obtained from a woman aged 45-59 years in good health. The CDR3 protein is CSVEKGSVGELFF.